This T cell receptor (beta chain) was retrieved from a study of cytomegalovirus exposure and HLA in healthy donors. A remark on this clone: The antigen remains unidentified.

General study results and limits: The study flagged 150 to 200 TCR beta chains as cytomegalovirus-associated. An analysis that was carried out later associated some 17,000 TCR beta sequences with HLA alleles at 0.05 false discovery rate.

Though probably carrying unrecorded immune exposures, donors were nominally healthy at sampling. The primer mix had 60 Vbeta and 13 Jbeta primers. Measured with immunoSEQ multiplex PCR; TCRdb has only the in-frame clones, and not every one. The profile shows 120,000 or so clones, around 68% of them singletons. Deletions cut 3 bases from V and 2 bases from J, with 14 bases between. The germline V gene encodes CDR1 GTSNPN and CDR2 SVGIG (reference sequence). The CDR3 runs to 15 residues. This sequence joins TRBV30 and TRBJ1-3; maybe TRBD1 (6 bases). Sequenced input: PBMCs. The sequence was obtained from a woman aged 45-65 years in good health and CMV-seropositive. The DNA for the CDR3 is TGTGCCTGGAGGGGGCCGGACAGTACTGGAAACACCATATATTTT. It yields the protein CAWRGPDSTGNTIYF.